This TCR beta chain was profiled in a study of early T cells in non-severe SARS-CoV-2 infection. Across the whole study: With bulk RNA from unsorted whole blood as input, sequencing yielded unpaired chains.

As for this clonotype: Its specificity is unknown.

Researchers tagged individual cDNA molecules with unique molecular identifiers. Each CDR3 protein is one row after TCRdb ran MiXCR on the 5' RACE reads. The sample shows tens of thousands of distinct CDR3 sequences, about 14% of them seen only once. Notes on the study in general: The study's VDJdb matching favored anti-spike CD8 responses and missed private and CD4 specificities.

Trimming left V 4 bases short and J 0 bases short, with 7 bases between. CDR3 length equals 14 residues. The germline gives CDR1 SGHTA, CDR2 FQGNSA. Sequenced: whole blood. This receptor was taken from an adult who was a healthcare worker with PCR-confirmed SARS-CoV-2 infection or an uninfected control (not recorded which). The chain employs TRBV7-2 and TRBJ2-1; D gene unclear. The CDR3 is CASSSLSSYNEQFF. In DNA, the CDR3 is TGTGCCAGCAGCTCATTGAGCTCCTACAATGAGCAGTTCTTC.